This T cell receptor beta chain was sequenced for a study of T cells after yellow fever vaccination. The CDR3 consists of 12 residues. The ends were cut back, 3 bases at V and 6 bases at J, with 11 bases in the middle. CDR1 is DFQATT, CDR2 SNEGSKA, per germline (reference sequence). This clonotype turned up a few times. A universal primer site and UMIs were added as TCR cDNA was made by 5'RACE template switching. TCRdb called the 5' RACE reads again in MiXCR, with one record for every CDR3 protein. Counted here are about 220,000 distinct CDR3 sequences, approximately 3.2% occurring once; the ten biggest clones make up roughly 3.2%.

This material consisted of CD4+ T cells sorted from PBMCs, taken 10 days after the yellow fever booster vaccination. The J gene is TRBJ1-2, the V gene TRBV20-1; D is perhaps TRBD1 (5 bases). The sequence derives from a man younger than 35 who received the YFV17D yellow fever vaccine. CDR3 sequence: CSASTGSNGYTF. The CDR3 region has the DNA TGCAGTGCTAGTACAGGTTCGAATGGCTACACCTTC.